The 13 T cell receptor beta chains presented below share a single source sample, sequenced in a study of blood T cell repertoires in COVID-19. Measured with immunoSEQ multiplex PCR; TCRdb has only the in-frame clones, and not every one. The repertoire has roughly 250,000 clones, around 90% of them found once; the top ten carry over 0.8%. Sequencing was done on a sample of peripheral blood. These receptors were collected from a man aged 30 to 45 with COVID-19, enrolled during active disease.

The chain recombines TRBV23-1 with TRBJ2-7; 8 bases line up with TRBD1. TRBV23-1 is an ORF; its function is uncertain. CDR3 size: 15 residues. The ends lost 3 bases at V and 3 bases at J; junction bases unmatched: 7. In DNA, the CDR3 is TGCGCCAGCAGTCATGACAGGGGATCCCACTACGAGCAGTACTTC. Translating it yields CASSHDRGSHYEQYF.

The chain uses TRBV3-1 (or the pseudogene TRBV3-2) and TRBJ2-1, with TRBD1 matching 8 bases. V lost 4 bases to trimming and J lost 0 bases; unmatched junction nucleotides: 2. This CDR3 spans 15 amino acids. The V gene's germline CDR1 is LGHDT and CDR2 YNNKEL (reference sequence). The CDR3 sequence: CASSRDRSSYNEQFF. The CDR3 nucleotides read TGTGCCAGCAGCCGGGACAGGAGCTCCTACAATGAGCAGTTCTTC.

The rearrangement joins TRBV4-2 to TRBJ1-2; no firm D call. The V gene's germline CDR1 is LGHNA and CDR2 YNFKEQ. The CDR3 consists of 14 residues. V was pared by 0 bases and J by 8 bases, with 13 bases between. CDR3 in amino acids: CASSQEDSTGGYTF. The CDR3, as DNA: TGTGCCAGCAGCCAAGAGGACTCAACGGGCGGCTACACCTTC.

The chain links TRBV5-4 to TRBJ2-5; D gene ambiguous. The CDR3 sequence is 15 residues long. Germline V gives CDR1 SGHNT, CDR2 YYREEE (reference sequence). Trimming stripped 4 bases from V and 1 base from J, with 14 bases between. The CDR3 region has the DNA TGTGCCAGCAGCCCCCCTCCAGCGTCCCAAGAGACCCAGTACTTC. This gives the protein CASSPPPASQETQYF.

CDR3 DNA sequence: TGTGCCAGCAGTTTATCGGCAAGCACAGATACGCAGTATTTT. Protein sequence: CASSLSASTDTQYF. The chain links TRBV27 to TRBJ2-3; D is undetermined. The germline V gene encodes CDR1 MNHEY and CDR2 SMNVEV (reference sequence). Trimming pared 0 bases from V and 0 bases from J, leaving 4 bases between. The CDR3 is 14 residues long.

This rearrangement joins TRBV5-6 to TRBJ1-2; tentative D call: TRBD1 (5 bases). The CDR3 consists of 14 residues. Germline V lookup: CDR1 SGHDT, CDR2 YYEEEE. V shed 4 bases and J shed 3 bases, with 13 bases lying between them. CDR3 loop: CASSKRGGDYGYTF. The CDR3 bases are TGTGCCAGCAGCAAAAGGGGAGGCGACTATGGCTACACCTTC.

This chain links TRBV2 with TRBJ1-2, with 8 positions matching TRBD1. Germline trimming cut 7 bases from V and 6 bases from J; bases unmatched to any gene: 4. CDR1 SNHLY and CDR2 FYNNEI come from the germline V gene. CDR3 length: 12 amino acids. CDR3 in DNA: TGTGCCAGCACAGGGGGCGCGGATGGCTACACCTTC. Translated: CASTGGADGYTF. The full variable domain, in which reference TRBV2 and TRBJ1-2 provide the parts outside the CDR3, is EPEVTQTPSHQVTQMGQEVILRCVPISNHLYFYWYRQILGQKVEFLVSFYNNEISEKSEIFDDQFSVERPDGSNFTLKIRSTKLEDSAMYFCASTGGADGYTFGSGTRLTVV.

This chain links TRBV7-3 with TRBJ2-1; TRBD2 aligns across 11 bases. Germline loops: CDR1 SGHTA, CDR2 FQGTGA. CDR3 size: 15 residues. The ends lost 6 bases at V and 7 bases at J; junction bases unmatched: 8. CDR3 in DNA: TGTGCCAGCAGTAGACTAGCGGGGTTCGGGAATGAGCAGTTCTTC. This codes for CASSRLAGFGNEQFF.

V gene TRBV5-1 combines with J gene TRBJ1-1, with 9 positions matching TRBD1. Trimming removed 1 base from V and 8 bases from J; junction bases left unmatched: 3. The CDR3 length is 13 residues. In germline, CDR1 is SGHRS, CDR2 YFSETQ. CDR3 protein: CASSLRGQGEAFF. The CDR3 coding sequence is TGCGCCAGCAGCTTGAGGGGACAGGGAGAAGCTTTCTTT.

The V and J genes are TRBV7-9 and TRBJ2-5; D is unresolved. There are 17 residues in the CDR3. With 2 bases removed from V and 2 bases from J, the gap between germline ends came to 18 bases. Germline assignment: CDR1 SEHNR and CDR2 FQNEAQ (reference sequence). CDR3 coding DNA: TGTGCCAGCAGCTTAAATCCGTCCTTCAGATTACAAGAGACCCAGTACTTC. This translates into CASSLNPSFRLQETQYF.

This chain connects TRBV2 to TRBJ1-3; D remains unclear. Trimming removed 7 bases from V and 4 bases from J, with 14 bases in between. CDR3 length: 14 amino acids. Germline V CDR1 and CDR2: SNHLY, FYNNEI. The CDR3 loop reads CASMVGRAGNTIYF. The CDR3 nucleotides are TGTGCCAGCATGGTCGGGAGGGCAGGAAACACCATATATTTT.

V gene TRBV12-3 or TRBV12-4 combines with J gene TRBJ1-2, with 10 positions matching TRBD1. V shed 6 bases and J 8 bases; nucleotides not matched to a gene: 6. This CDR3 contains 13 residues. As DNA, the CDR3 is TGTGCCAGCAGCCCCGACAGGGGGCTAGGCTACACCTTC. This gives the protein CASSPDRGLGYTF.

The rearrangement links TRBV7-2 to TRBJ1-2, with 9 bases fitting TRBD1. Germline V gives CDR1 SGHTA, CDR2 FQGNSA. V shed 5 bases, J shed 0 bases, and the junction held 4 bases outside the gene matches. This CDR3 comprises 15 residues. Here the CDR3 DNA reads TGTGCCAGCAGCCCAAGGACAGGGGCTAACTATGGCTACACCTTC. It translates to CASSPRTGANYGYTF. Using reference TRBV7-2 and TRBJ1-2 for the parts outside the CDR3, the full variable domain is GAGVSQSPSNKVTEKGKDVELRCDPISGHTALYWYRQSLGQGLEFLIYFQGNSAPDKSGLPSDRFSAERTGGSVSTLTIQRTQQEDSAVYLCASSPRTGANYGYTFGSGTRLTVV.